The clone carrying this T cell receptor beta chain appeared a single time. What it binds is not known. This entry is derived from a study of cytomegalovirus exposure and HLA in healthy donors. Study-wide results and caveats: The study had only CMV serostatus as immune exposure information.

The V gene's germline CDR1 is KGHSH and CDR2 LQKENI. This CDR3 region has 16 residues. Trimming took off 3 bases at V and 0 bases at J, with 9 bases between the two ends. Amplification used 60 Vbeta primers and 13 Jbeta primers. Libraries were prepared by immunoSEQ multiplex PCR; TCRdb keeps only in-frame clonotypes and omits some of them. The sample carries fewer than 200,000 clones, around 80% recorded once. This receptor was obtained from a female donor in good health and CMV-seronegative. Sequencing input: PBMCs. The J gene is TRBJ1-6, the V gene TRBV18; D not certain. The CDR3 DNA is TGTGCCAGCTCACCTTCACAGAACTCCTATAATTCACCCCTCCACTTT. Translating it yields CASSPSQNSYNSPLHF.